This T cell receptor (beta chain) was observed in a study of blood T cell repertoires in COVID-19. About the study: From T cells, B-cell-depleted T cells, or PBMCs came the material, which was cDNA or gDNA.

This CDR3 has 13 residues. Germline-derived CDR1 and CDR2 are LGHNA and YSLEER. It was during active infection that Seattle patients were enrolled and then longitudinally followed. As concerns this clone: At one end, the junction sequence differs from germline, possibly due to a read error.

The method was immunoSEQ multiplex PCR; TCRdb's version includes in-frame clones alone and lacks a portion of them. The sample carries about 160,000 clones, more than 65% recorded once. The origin of this receptor is a woman aged 55-75 years with COVID-19, enrolled during active disease. The sample consisted of peripheral blood. The rearrangement joins TRBV4-3 to TRBJ2-7; 8 bases align to TRBD2. The CDR3 loop is CASSQERGTSLNF. The CDR3 nucleotides read TGCGCCAGCAGCCAAGAAAGGGGGACTAGTCTGAACTTC.